This TCR beta chain is from a study of OX40 agonist ivuxolimab in advanced cancers. Study-wide background: At doses from 0.01 to 10 mg/kg, patients were given intravenous ivuxolimab every 2 weeks. Patients with prior anti-PD-1, anti-PD-L1 or anti-CTLA-4 therapy were eligible; less than 50% had some.

As concerns this clone: The antigen is not known.

Germline CDR1 and CDR2: ENHRY and SYGVKD. Trimming shortened V by 7 bases and J by 0 bases, and 7 bases separated the two germline ends. CDR3 length: 13 residues. Study observations and caveats: Expanded clones tended on average to be more numerous among CD8+ T cells than CD4+.

Method: immunoSEQ multiplex PCR; TCRdb's copy keeps in-frame clones and lacks some. The sample shows approximately 21,000 clones, approximately 80% of them seen only once. This chain links TRBV10-3 with TRBJ2-4; maybe TRBD1 (6 bases). The sequencing here drew on CD4+ or CD8+ T cells sorted from blood, taken in a trial of the OX40 agonist ivuxolimab. This TCR was recovered from an adult with an advanced solid tumor such as melanoma, head and neck, liver or kidney cancer. CDR3 in amino acids: CAIMDRAKNIQYF. In nucleotides, the CDR3 is TGTGCCATCATGGACAGAGCCAAAAACATTCAGTACTTC.